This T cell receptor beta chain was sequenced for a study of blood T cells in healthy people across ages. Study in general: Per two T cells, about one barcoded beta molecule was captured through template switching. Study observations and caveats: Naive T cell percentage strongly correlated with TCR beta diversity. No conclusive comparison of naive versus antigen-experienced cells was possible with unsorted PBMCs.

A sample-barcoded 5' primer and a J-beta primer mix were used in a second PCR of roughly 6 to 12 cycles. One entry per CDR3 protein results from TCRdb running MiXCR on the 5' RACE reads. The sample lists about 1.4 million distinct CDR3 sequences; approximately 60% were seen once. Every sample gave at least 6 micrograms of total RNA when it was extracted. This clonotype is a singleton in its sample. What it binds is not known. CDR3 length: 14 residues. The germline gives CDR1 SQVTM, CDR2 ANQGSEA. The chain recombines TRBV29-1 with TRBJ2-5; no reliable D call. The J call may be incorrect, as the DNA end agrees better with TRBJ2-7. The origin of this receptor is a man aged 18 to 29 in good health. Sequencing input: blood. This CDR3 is CSVEDLTDGYEQYF. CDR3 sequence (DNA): TGCAGCGTTGAAGACCTCACCGATGGCTACGAGCAGTACTTC.